This is a list of T cell receptor beta chains from one sample in a study of cytomegalovirus exposure and HLA in healthy donors. Here immunoSEQ multiplex PCR was the method, and the copy in TCRdb shows in-frame clones only, minus some. Of approximately 190,000 clones in the sample, roughly 80% were seen once. Sample: PBMCs. These receptor sequences come from a man aged 40-49 years in good health and CMV-seropositive. The CDR3 runs from the conserved cysteine through the conserved F or W. The D gene is left open where the match is weak. Expanded clones are given a class, and other clones once, few, many or no size at all.

TRBJ2-7,NA,NA,TRBV4-1,CASRENTGDYEQYF,TGCGCCAGCAGGGAAAATACGGGAGACTACGAGCAGTACTTC
TRBJ2-7,NA,NA,TRBV10-2,CASSPVRGSSYEQYF,TGCGCCAGCAGCCCAGTCCGCGGGTCGTCCTACGAGCAGTACTTC
TRBJ2-1,TRBD2,NA,TRBV6-5,CASHGAGGQNEQFF,TGTGCCAGCCACGGGGCGGGGGGGCAGAATGAGCAGTTCTTC
TRBJ2-1,TRBD1,NA,TRBV7-2,CASSLAGQISINEQFF,TGTGCCAGCAGCTTAGCGGGACAGATTTCGATCAATGAGCAGTTCTTC
TRBJ1-2,TRBD1,NA,TRBV5-6,CASSPTGDGYTF,TGTGCCAGCAGCCCGACAGGGGATGGCTACACCTTC
TRBJ1-1,NA,NA,TRBV7-2,CASSLVLQLNTEAFF,TGTGCCAGCAGCTTAGTTCTACAGCTGAACACTGAAGCTTTCTTT
TRBJ2-7,TRBD1,NA,TRBV27,CASGMDRGTYEQYF,TGTGCCAGCGGTATGGACAGGGGTACCTACGAGCAGTACTTC
TRBJ2-5,NA,once,TRBV7-8,CASSSIAWSTQYF,TGTGCCAGCAGCTCCATAGCGTGGTCGACCCAGTACTTC
TRBJ1-6,NA,NA,TRBV27,CASKGGNSNSPLHF,TGTGCCAGCAAGGGGGGGAATAGTAATTCACCCCTCCACTTT
TRBJ1-4,NA,NA,TRBV4-1,CASSQGPTATNEKLFF,TGCGCCAGCAGCCAGGGGCCGACAGCAACTAATGAAAAACTGTTTTTT
TRBJ2-4,TRBD2,NA,TRBV28,CASTLGGLIAKNIQYF,TGTGCCAGCACCTTGGGAGGGCTTATAGCCAAAAACATTCAGTACTTC
TRBJ2-7,TRBD2,NA,TRBV29-1,CSVELRTSESYEQYF,TGCAGCGTTGAACTCCGGACTAGCGAGTCCTACGAGCAGTACTTC
TRBJ1-5,TRBD1,few,TRBV15,CATSRDRANQPQHF,TGTGCCACCAGCCGCGACAGGGCCAATCAGCCCCAGCATTTT
TRBJ2-1,NA,NA,TRBV15,CATSRDLAGNNEQFF,TGTGCCACCAGCAGAGATTTGGCAGGGAACAATGAGCAGTTCTTC
TRBJ2-1,NA,NA,TRBV2,CASSIDVTGNEQFF,TGTGCCAGCAGTATTGACGTCACAGGGAATGAGCAGTTCTTC
TRBJ2-5,NA,NA,TRBV7-3,CASSPGVQETQYF,TGTGCCAGCAGCCCAGGGGTACAAGAGACCCAGTACTTC